These T cell receptor beta chains were read from a single sample in a study of T cells in narcolepsy. The method was immunoSEQ multiplex PCR; TCRdb's version includes in-frame clones alone and lacks a portion of them. The table records fewer than 30,000 clones, about 80% of them present only once. Specimen: CD45RA- memory CD4+ T cells from PBMCs. The receptors originated from a human donor with narcolepsy. CDR3s leave out the opening cysteine and the closing phenylalanine or tryptophan.

11 TRBJ2-5 TRBV7-8 AGSLGQRETQY
13 TRBJ1-2 TRBV29-1 SVTWAGAGVVGYT
10 TRBJ2-7 TRBV2 ASSGLSSEQY
13 TRBJ1-6 TRBV7-9 ASSFGQGGNSPLH
13 TRBJ2-1 TRBV19 ASSPIAGGRNEQF
14 TRBJ1-6 TRBV7-6 ASSPVTRGDNSPLH
12 TRBJ2-7 TRBV2 ASSVGRGAYEQY
13 TRBJ1-1 TRBV5-6 ASSLLPYMNTEAF
10 TRBJ1-5 TRBV29-1 SVEGPGQPQH
12 TRBJ2-2 TRBV5-1 ASRGLLNTGELF
13 TRBJ2-3 TRBV11-3 ASSLDLFITDTQY
12 TRBJ1-3 TRBV2 ASMKDRSGNTIY
11 TRBJ2-3 TRBV9 ASSVLGGDTQY
16 TRBJ1-2 TRBV5-1 ASSLEGQSYLSNYGYT
12 TRBJ1-5 TRBV27 ASSRQASNQPQH
11 TRBJ1-2 TRBV7-6 ASSPQGVGGYT
12 TRBJ1-3 TRBV6-5 ASSTRSSGNTIY
12 TRBJ2-7 TRBV29-1 STTRGQGADEQY
12 TRBJ1-1 TRBV7-9 ASRREGLNTEAF
11 TRBJ1-2 TRBV6-5 ASSPDANYGYT
10 TRBJ2-7 TRBV29-1 SVEDRGYEQY
13 TRBJ2-2 TRBV5-1 ASSWGQGNTGELF
16 TRBJ2-1 TRBV5-1 ASSFTSSGLAGANEQF
12 TRBJ1-1 TRBV6-1 ASSPRWGNTEAF
14 TRBJ2-1 TRBV4-1 ASSQVDIFSYNEQF
11 TRBJ2-1 TRBV19 ASRLKGANEQF
13 TRBJ1-5 TRBV27 ASSLSTGGNQPQH
13 TRBJ2-3 TRBV7-6 ASSLTGGDPDTQY
11 TRBJ2-1 TRBV12-5 ASGLVSGGEQF
12 TRBJ2-1 TRBV18 ASSPPQGWNEQF
11 TRBJ2-2 TRBV6-5 ASRVDNTGELF
15 TRBJ2-1 TRBV18 ASSPELSRSSYNEQF
12 TRBJ2-2 TRBV10-3 AITEAWGTGELF
11 TRBJ2-3 TRBV11-3 ASRYLRTDTQY
14 TRBJ1-5 TRBV19 ASSIADRISNQPQH
10 NA TRBV11-3 ASSFKGGEQY
15 TRBJ2-5 TRBV25-1 ASSEPPWRERRETQY
14 TRBJ1-2 TRBV7-3 ASSPFDLRRGYGYT
11 TRBJ1-1 TRBV7-9 ASSLTVNTEAF
12 TRBJ2-7 TRBV9 ASSQSGRSYEQY
13 TRBJ2-7 TRBV5-1 ASSLVPQASYEQY
9 TRBJ2-7 TRBV20-1 SARLADEQY
13 TRBJ2-5 TRBV27 ASRSSGGNQETQY
10 TRBJ2-2 TRBV5-6 ASSLASGELF
12 TRBJ1-3 TRBV9 ASTSYGSGNTIY
13 TRBJ2-2 TRBV18 ASSPSRGRTGELF
17 TRBJ2-3 TRBV4-3 ASSQEGLAGPRGTDTQY
13 TRBJ2-1 TRBV7-3 ASSISVSSYNEQF
11 TRBJ2-7 TRBV5-5 ASSFGVSYEQY
11 TRBJ2-5 TRBV10-3 AISGDREGTQY
12 TRBJ1-2 TRBV19 ASSTPAWGSDYT
14 TRBJ1-3 TRBV28 ASSLVTSSSGNTIY
12 TRBJ2-5 TRBV5-1 ASSPGGGQETQY
12 TRBJ1-3 TRBV5-6 ASSLEPGGGTIY
11 TRBJ2-7 TRBV19 ASSIKQTYEQY
13 TRBJ2-3 TRBV27 ASRELAGVTDTQY
11 TRBJ2-7 TRBV11-1 ASSLEVGYEQY
12 TRBJ1-1 TRBV5-1 ASSRRQGGAEAF
11 TRBJ2-7 TRBV5-5 ASSSPRPYEQY